These 20 T cell receptor beta chains were sequenced from one sample in a study of blood T cell repertoires in COVID-19. TCRdb keeps only in-frame clones here, not all; method: immunoSEQ multiplex PCR. The repertoire holds more than 300,000 clones, with 88% as singletons. Sample: peripheral blood. These receptor sequences come from a woman younger than 45 with COVID-19, enrolled during active disease.

J is TRBJ1-5 and V is TRBV4-1, with TRBD1 identical over 9 bases. Per germline, CDR1 MGHRA and CDR2 YSYEKL. The CDR3 spans 20 residues. J gave up 2 bases and V 3 bases, and 17 bases lay outside the gene matches. CDR3 DNA: TGCGCCAGCAGCCATTCACCGGGACAGGGACTGGTATATGGCAATCAGCCCCAGCATTTT. It specifies CASSHSPGQGLVYGNQPQHF.

V gene TRBV19 combines with J gene TRBJ1-1, with a tentative D call TRBD1 (5 bases). Trimming removed 3 bases at V and 5 bases at J, with 13 bases between. The CDR3 totals 14 residues. The germline gives CDR1 LNHDA, CDR2 SQIVND (reference sequence). CDR3 in amino acids: CASSIKGLGTEAFF. CDR3 DNA: TGTGCCAGTAGTATTAAGGGGCTAGGAACTGAAGCTTTCTTT.

V gene TRBV11-2 combines with J gene TRBJ2-4; weak D call: TRBD1 (6 bases). The V end lost 0 bases, the J end lost 0 bases, and 18 bases lay between the germline ends. This CDR3 has 19 residues. Germline assignment: CDR1 SGHAT and CDR2 FQNNGV. The CDR3 bases are TGTGCCAGCAGCTTAGATGTGGCGAGGGACACGGTAGCCAAAAACATTCAGTACTTC. Translation gives CASSLDVARDTVAKNIQYF.

The chain has TRBV6-5 and TRBJ1-4; 7 nucleotides match TRBD1. The CDR3 is 15 amino acids. V dropped 2 bases and J dropped 2; count of bases not matched to a gene: 2. Germline values: CDR1 MNHEY, CDR2 SVGAGI. The CDR3 DNA reads as TGTGCCAGCAGTTACCTGGGACAGACTAATGAAAAACTGTTTTTT. Translating it yields CASSYLGQTNEKLFF.

The J gene is TRBJ2-3, the V gene TRBV11-2, with a tentative D call TRBD2 (6 bases). Trimming took off 4 bases at V and 4 bases at J, with 12 bases between the two ends. Germline V gene data show CDR1 as SGHAT and CDR2 as FQNNGV. The CDR3 spans 14 residues. Here the CDR3 reads CASSSGTFSDTQYF. CDR3 bases: TGTGCCAGCAGCTCAGGGACTTTTTCAGATACGCAGTATTTT.

The chain joins TRBV3-1 (or the pseudogene TRBV3-2) to TRBJ1-2, with 11 positions matching TRBD1. The germline gives CDR1 LGHDT, CDR2 YNNKEL (reference sequence). The CDR3 has 17 amino acids. V lost 4 bases, J lost 4 bases, and 11 bases stayed unmatched. CDR3 sequence: CASSRSGTGGSFYGYTF. The CDR3 region has the DNA TGTGCCAGCAGCCGTTCGGGGACAGGGGGGTCGTTCTATGGCTACACCTTC.

The rearrangement joins TRBV5-4 to TRBJ2-3; D is perhaps TRBD1 (6 bases). V was trimmed by 0 bases and J by 4 bases, leaving 15 bases between them. The CDR3 runs 16 residues. Germline loops: CDR1 SGHNT, CDR2 YYREEE (reference sequence). The CDR3 protein is CASSLGRQGIADTQYF. The CDR3 bases are TGTGCCAGCAGCTTGGGGCGGCAGGGGATCGCAGATACGCAGTATTTT.

In DNA, the CDR3 is TGTGCCAGCTCACCAGAACGAAGCGGGGGGAAAGAGACCCAGTACTTC. This translates into CASSPERSGGKETQYF. The chain combines TRBV18 with TRBJ2-5; 9 bases map to TRBD2. V dropped 2 bases and J dropped 3; count of bases not matched to a gene: 7. The germline V gene encodes CDR1 KGHSH and CDR2 LQKENI. The CDR3 extends over 16 amino acids.

J is TRBJ1-6 and V is TRBV19; maybe TRBD1 (6 bases). The germline gives CDR1 LNHDA, CDR2 SQIVND (reference sequence). There are 14 residues in the CDR3. V was trimmed by 5 bases and J by 9 bases, leaving 14 bases between them. The CDR3 sequence: CASSFGTTPSPLHF. The CDR3, as DNA: TGTGCCAGTAGTTTCGGGACAACACCTTCACCCCTCCACTTT. The full variable domain, completed using reference TRBV19 and TRBJ1-6, is DGGITQSPKYLFRKEGQNVTLSCEQNLNHDAMYWYRQDPGQGLRLIYYSQIVNDFQKGDIAEGYSVSREKKESFPLTVTSAQKNPTAFYLCASSFGTTPSPLHFGNGTRLTVT.

The chain links TRBV12-3 or TRBV12-4 to TRBJ1-2; unclear D gene. Trimming cost V 3 bases and J 3 bases, with 8 bases left between them. This CDR3 spans 13 amino acids. This CDR3 is CASSFGPDYGYTF. DNA of the CDR3: TGTGCCAGCAGTTTTGGGCCAGACTATGGCTACACCTTC.

The rearrangement links TRBV20-1 to TRBJ1-1; the D gene is possibly TRBD1 (5 bases). Trimming took 3 bases from V and 0 from J, leaving 14 bases between them. The germline CDR1 and CDR2 sequences are DFQATT and SNEGSKA (reference sequence). This CDR3 spans 15 amino acids. CDR3 sequence reads: CSASPGVLLNTEAFF. Written as DNA, the CDR3 is TGCAGTGCTAGTCCGGGGGTCCTTCTGAACACTGAAGCTTTCTTT.

The J gene is TRBJ1-3, the V gene TRBV13, with D possibly TRBD1 on 5 matching bases. V was clipped by 5 bases and J by 7 bases, with 12 bases between them. Germline V gives CDR1 PRHDT, CDR2 FYEKMQ (reference sequence). The CDR3 totals 13 residues. The CDR3 sequence: CASSPTGANTIYF. The CDR3 nucleotides read TGTGCCAGCAGCCCCACTGGGGCGAACACCATATATTTT.

V and J are TRBV29-1 and TRBJ1-4; 8 nucleotides line up with TRBD1. V lost 6 bases, J lost 7 bases, and 10 bases stayed unmatched. CDR3 length: 14 amino acids. The germline CDR1 and CDR2 sequences are SQVTM and ANQGSEA. The CDR3 DNA reads as TGCAGCGTAGACTCCCCAGGGGGCGGTGAAAAACTGTTTTTT. It yields the protein CSVDSPGGGEKLFF.

The J gene is TRBJ1-3, the V gene TRBV7-9; 7 bases match TRBD1. The V segment lost 5 bases and the J segment 0 bases; nucleotides outside the gene matches: 7. Germline lookup yields CDR1 SEHNR and CDR2 FQNEAQ (reference sequence). This CDR3 is built from 16 residues. The CDR3 DNA sequence: TGTGCCAGCAGCCAGACAGGGCTATTCTCTGGAAACACCATATATTTT. Protein: CASSQTGLFSGNTIYF.

The V gene is TRBV5-6, the J gene TRBJ1-4, with TRBD1 identical over 9 bases. V shed 4 bases, J shed 5 bases, and the junction held 3 bases outside the gene matches. The CDR3 has 14 amino acids. Germline assignment: CDR1 SGHDT and CDR2 YYEEEE. Here the CDR3 DNA reads TGTGCCAGCAGCACCGGACAGGGGAATGAAAAACTGTTTTTT. It is translated as CASSTGQGNEKLFF.

The genes are TRBV27 and TRBJ1-1; D is unresolved. The CDR3 totals 14 residues. CDR1 MNHEY and CDR2 SMNVEV come from the germline V gene (reference sequence). The V end was cut by 3 bases, the J end by 0 bases, with 8 bases between. CDR3 DNA: TGTGCCAGCAGTTTCGACGGGGTGAACACTGAAGCTTTCTTT. As protein: CASSFDGVNTEAFF.

V is TRBV24-1 and J is TRBJ1-5, with a possible D match to TRBD1 (5 bases). Germline CDR1 is KGHDR and CDR2 is SFDVKD. The CDR3 contains 15 residues. Between the trimmed V and J ends, which lost 5 bases and 2 bases, there was a span of 12 bases. The CDR3 is CATSATGEGNQPQHF. The CDR3 DNA reads TGTGCCACCAGTGCCACGGGGGAGGGCAATCAGCCCCAGCATTTT.

V and J are TRBV6-2 or TRBV6-3 and TRBJ1-3; D is ambiguous. Trimming shortened V by 5 bases and J by 1 base, and 15 bases separated the two germline ends. Germline CDR1 is MNHEY and CDR2 is SVGEGT. This CDR3 region has 16 residues. The chain's CDR3 is CASSTGIVNSGNTIYF. In nucleotides, the CDR3 is TGTGCCAGCAGTACCGGGATCGTCAATTCTGGAAACACCATATATTTT.

The chain is built from TRBV20-1 and TRBJ2-1, with 9 positions matching TRBD1. V lost 3 bases to trimming and J lost 5 bases; unmatched junction nucleotides: 8. The germline gives CDR1 DFQATT, CDR2 SNEGSKA (reference sequence). The length of the CDR3 is 15 residues. CDR3 region: CSASGGTGRNNEQFF. The CDR3 nucleotides read TGCAGTGCTAGTGGCGGGACAGGGAGAAACAATGAGCAGTTCTTC.

This clone was seen only once. The V gene is TRBV19, the J gene TRBJ2-7; 8 bases are a match to TRBD2. The germline V gene has CDR1 LNHDA and CDR2 SQIVND (reference sequence). This CDR3 spans 15 amino acids. V dropped 1 base and J dropped 3; count of bases not matched to a gene: 5. As DNA, the CDR3 is TGTGCCAGTAGTATAGGAGTCGGGGGGGACTACGAGCAGTACTTC. This sequence encodes CASSIGVGGDYEQYF.